Detailed here is one TCR beta chain. Germline assignment: CDR1 SGHVS and CDR2 FQNEAQ. Between the trimmed V and J ends, which lost 2 bases and 3 bases, there was a span of 14 bases. CDR3 length: 15 residues. This sample was taken from a study of blood T cell repertoires in COVID-19. Sequenced by immunoSEQ multiplex PCR; TCRdb stores in-frame clones only, minus some. The data hold a few hundred thousand clones, with over 85% observed a single time. This TCR was recovered from a woman between 25 and 40 years old who had recovered from COVID-19. The sequenced material came from PBMCs or T cells enriched from blood (not recorded which). The genes are TRBV7-8 and TRBJ2-7; D perhaps matches TRBD2 (5 bases). The CDR3 DNA reads as TGTGCCAGCAGCTTAAGCAGGACTTTCCGCTACGAGCAGTACTTC. Its protein product is CASSLSRTFRYEQYF.